Following are 21 T cell receptor beta chains from one sample sequenced in a study of blood T cell repertoires in COVID-19. Method: immunoSEQ multiplex PCR; TCRdb's copy keeps in-frame clones and lacks some. This repertoire shows about 80,000 clones, roughly four fifths found once; its top ten account for about 10%. Material for sequencing was peripheral blood. The source is a man aged 55 to 69 with acute or convalescent COVID-19.

This chain connects TRBV11-3 to TRBJ2-1; 9 nucleotides line up with TRBD1. Germline V gene lookup returns CDR1 SGHNT and CDR2 YENEEA. V lost 5 bases, J lost 5 bases, and 4 bases stayed unmatched. The CDR3 extends over 14 amino acids. As DNA, the CDR3 is TGTGCCAGCAGCACAGGACAGGGGAACAATGAGCAGTTCTTC. Protein: CASSTGQGNNEQFF.

The rearrangement uses TRBV6-2 or TRBV6-3 and TRBJ1-1, with 9 bases lining up with TRBD1. V lost 6 bases to trimming and J lost 10 bases; unmatched junction nucleotides: 12. The CDR3 loop spans 14 amino acids. Germline V gene data show CDR1 as MNHEY and CDR2 as SVGEGT. The CDR3: CASSRGQGNSRAFF. DNA of the CDR3: TGTGCCAGCAGCCGCGGACAGGGGAATTCTCGAGCTTTCTTT.

V gene TRBV5-1 combines with J gene TRBJ2-2; 7 bases are shared with TRBD2. This CDR3 has 16 amino acids. V lost 0 bases and J lost 2; bases outside the gene matches: 4. Germline V lookup: CDR1 SGHRS, CDR2 YFSETQ. The CDR3 sequence is CASSLGASGNTGELFF. The CDR3 DNA reads as TGCGCCAGCAGCTTGGGGGCTAGCGGTAACACCGGGGAGCTGTTTTTT.

The rearrangement links TRBV4-3 to TRBJ2-3, with D unclear. Germline V lookup: CDR1 LGHNA, CDR2 YSLEER. Deletions cut 0 bases from V and 2 bases from J, with 15 bases between. The CDR3 contains 17 residues. The CDR3 sequence: CASSQDLTPLPTDTQYF. In DNA form, the CDR3 reads TGCGCCAGCAGCCAAGATCTGACTCCCCTCCCCACAGATACGCAGTATTTT.

The sample holds one count of this clone. The chain couples TRBV4-3 to TRBJ2-2, with D maybe TRBD1 (5 bases). CDR1 LGHNA and CDR2 YSLEER come from the germline V gene. This CDR3 comprises 12 residues. The germline V and J ends were trimmed by 0 bases and 15 bases, with 11 bases remaining between them. The CDR3 DNA follows: TGCGCCAGCAGCCAAGATAGGCGCAGGGTGTTTTTT. Protein sequence: CASSQDRRRVFF.

The chain employs TRBV4-3 and TRBJ1-1; D uncertain. V was pared by 1 base and J by 4 bases, with 10 bases between. Per germline, CDR1 LGHNA and CDR2 YSLEER. The CDR3 consists of 14 residues. Here the CDR3 DNA reads TGCGCCAGCAGCCAAGTTTTCGGGTCCACTGAAGCTTTCTTT. It specifies CASSQVFGSTEAFF.

This clone has just one count. Other DNA variants within this sample encode the same CDR3. The chain recombines TRBV5-1 with TRBJ2-2, with 9 bases fitting TRBD1. Trimming cost V 3 bases and J 4 bases; bases outside gene matches: 4. Looked up from germline, CDR1 is SGHRS and CDR2 is YFSETQ. The CDR3 sequence is 15 residues long. CDR3 DNA: TGCGCCAGCAGCTCCGGACAGGGGAGCACCGGGGAGCTGTTTTTT. Encoded protein: CASSSGQGSTGELFF. Based on the CDR3 plus reference TRBV5-1 and TRBJ2-2, the full variable domain is KAGVTQTPRYLIKTRGQQVTLSCSPISGHRSVSWYQQTPGQGLQFLFEYFSETQRNKGNFPGRFSGRQFSNSRSEMNVSTLELGDSALYLCASSSGQGSTGELFFGEGSRLTVL.

The chain has TRBV1 and TRBJ2-1; TRBD2 is the table's D call, not checked against the DNA. TRBV1 is a documented pseudogene. The CDR3 consists of 16 residues. The CDR3 bases are TGCACCAGCAGCCAAGTAATAGCGGAACTCTACAATGAGCAGTTCTTC. Encoded protein: CTSSQVIAELYNEQFF.

This chain links TRBV7-2 with TRBJ1-1; D may be TRBD1 (6 bases). Germline CDR1 is SGHTA and CDR2 is FQGNSA. CDR3 length equals 16 residues. V lost 4 bases and J lost 4, with 19 bases in between. CDR3 residues: CASSSGGALRGTEAFF. The DNA for the CDR3 is TGTGCCAGCAGCTCCGGGGGGGCGCTCAGGGGCACTGAAGCTTTCTTT. Together with reference TRBV7-2 and TRBJ1-1, the CDR3 gives the full variable domain: GAGVSQSPSNKVTEKGKDVELRCDPISGHTALYWYRQSLGQGLEFLIYFQGNSAPDKSGLPSDRFSAERTGGSVSTLTIQRTQQEDSAVYLCASSSGGALRGTEAFFGQGTRLTVV.

The chain is built from TRBV2 and TRBJ1-4; possible D gene TRBD1, 5 bases. The CDR3 is 13 amino acids. V gave up 3 bases and J gave up 3 bases, with 5 bases separating them. The V gene's germline CDR1 is SNHLY and CDR2 FYNNEI. CDR3 sequence (DNA): TGTGCCAGCAGTGAGACAGCTAATGAAAAACTGTTTTTT. Encoded protein: CASSETANEKLFF.

This chain connects TRBV15 to TRBJ1-1, with TRBD1 matching over 7 bases. The CDR3 totals 15 residues. V dropped 7 bases and J dropped 0; count of bases not matched to a gene: 8. CDR1 is LNHNV, CDR2 YYDKDF, per germline (reference sequence). CDR3 protein: CATNFMTGLNTEAFF. CDR3 coding DNA: TGTGCCACCAATTTTATGACAGGGCTGAACACTGAAGCTTTCTTT.

This chain links TRBV6-5 with TRBJ2-2, with TRBD1 as a possible D gene (5 bases). Trimming took 2 bases from V and 4 from J, leaving 8 bases between them. The germline gives CDR1 MNHEY, CDR2 SVGAGI. This CDR3 has 14 residues. CDR3 nucleotides: TGTGCCAGCAGTTACGGGGCAGCCACCGGGGAGCTGTTTTTT. It is translated as CASSYGAATGELFF.

This chain links TRBV19 with TRBJ1-5; TRBD1 might be the D (6 bases). V was trimmed by 3 bases and J by 10 bases, leaving 19 bases between them. The CDR3 runs to 15 residues. Germline lookup yields CDR1 LNHDA and CDR2 SQIVND (reference sequence). CDR3 protein: CASSIQAGRGEPQHF. CDR3 DNA: TGTGCCAGTAGTATTCAGGCAGGGAGGGGGGAACCCCAGCATTTT.

V usage is TRBV15 and J usage is TRBJ2-2; no firm D call. Germline-derived CDR1 and CDR2 are LNHNV and YYDKDF (reference sequence). The CDR3 is 15 residues long. Trimming shortened V by 5 bases and J by 1 base, and 11 bases separated the two germline ends. DNA of the CDR3: TGTGCCACCAGCGTGGAGTTGGGGAACACCGGGGAGCTGTTTTTT. Its translation: CATSVELGNTGELFF.

The chain uses TRBV19 and TRBJ2-1; D might be TRBD1 (5 bases). Looked up from germline, CDR1 is LNHDA and CDR2 is SQIVND (reference sequence). Trimming shortened V by 3 bases and J by 6 bases, and 9 bases separated the two germline ends. The CDR3 has 13 amino acids. CDR3 nucleotides: TGTGCCAGTAGTATTCAGCAGGGCAATGAGCAGTTCTTC. Its translation is CASSIQQGNEQFF.

The chain employs TRBV24-1 and TRBJ1-5; a weak D match, TRBD1 (5 bases). The CDR3 covers 17 residues. Germline CDR1 reads KGHDR; CDR2 reads SFDVKD. V lost 3 bases and J lost 4, with 18 bases in between. In DNA, the CDR3 is TGTGCCACCAGTGATAGCGGGTCAGGGCCACTTAATCAGCCCCAGCATTTT. The encoded protein is CATSDSGSGPLNQPQHF.

The chain combines TRBV30 with TRBJ2-5, with 9 bases aligning to TRBD1. There are 12 residues in the CDR3. Trimming cost V 2 bases and J 7 bases; bases outside gene matches: 2. Germline CDR1 reads GTSNPN; CDR2 reads SVGIG (reference sequence). The CDR3 DNA sequence: TGTGCCTGGAGTAGGGGACAGGGGACCCAGTACTTC. Translation gives CAWSRGQGTQYF.

This clone appeared a few times. The chain uses TRBV2 and TRBJ2-5; 8 bases agree with TRBD2. Trimming at V came to 7 bases and at J to 4 bases, leaving 17 bases not matched to a gene. Germline values: CDR1 SNHLY, CDR2 FYNNEI. This CDR3 is built from 17 residues. CDR3 residues: CASNTGGRGAGAETQYF. In DNA form, the CDR3 reads TGTGCCAGCAATACCGGGGGGCGGGGAGCGGGAGCAGAGACCCAGTACTTC.

This sequence joins TRBV2 and TRBJ1-1; D gene uncertain. The CDR3 contains 14 residues. V shed 6 bases and J shed 0 bases, with 11 bases lying between them. Germline V gives CDR1 SNHLY, CDR2 FYNNEI. The CDR3 nucleotides read TGTGCCAGCAGGCCCATCGGGGTGAACACTGAAGCTTTCTTT. This codes for CASRPIGVNTEAFF.

The chain employs TRBV14 and TRBJ1-1; D may be TRBD1 (5 bases). V lost 4 bases to trimming and J lost 1 base, with 10 bases between them. The germline V gene encodes CDR1 SGHDN and CDR2 FVKESK. This CDR3 region has 14 residues. The CDR3 region has the DNA TGTGCCAGCAGCCGGCAGGGATCGAACACTGAAGCTTTCTTT. This gives the protein CASSRQGSNTEAFF.

The CDR3 here is CASRTRTGPYGYTF. In nucleotides, the CDR3 is TGTGCCAGCAGGACAAGGACAGGGCCCTATGGCTACACCTTC. The chain uses TRBV2 and TRBJ1-2; TRBD1 matches at 8 bases. The CDR3 is 14 amino acids. CDR1 is SNHLY and CDR2 is FYNNEI in the germline V gene. V dropped 6 bases and J dropped 4; count of bases not matched to a gene: 7.